This record covers a single T cell receptor beta chain. Its target is unknown. The sample is drawn from a study of cytomegalovirus exposure and HLA in healthy donors. Whole-study results and caveats: In vitro assays verified that a few CMV-associated chains recognized CMV antigens specifically. HLA alleles showed associations with some 17,000 TCR beta sequences in a later analysis, at a 0.05 false discovery rate. TRBV6-2, TRBV6-3 and some other V segments were unresolvable in 87-base-pair reads. Researchers reported from a later analysis that most CMV-associated TCR beta chains appeared HLA-restricted.

The PCR used 60 Vbeta and 13 Jbeta primers. The data were produced by immunoSEQ multiplex PCR, yet TCRdb's version contains in-frame clones alone and is incomplete. Altogether about 150,000 clones are present, under 80% being singletons, with the ten largest covering about 13%. There are 16 residues in the CDR3. Looked up from germline, CDR1 is LNHDA and CDR2 is SQIVND (reference sequence). With 1 base removed from V and 6 bases from J, the gap between germline ends came to 16 bases. Sequences were obtained from PBMCs. This TCR was recovered from a woman aged 50 to 65 in good health and CMV-seropositive. The V and J genes are TRBV19 and TRBJ1-5; D may be TRBD1 (5 bases). The CDR3 region is CASSIVSGGVGQPQHF. The CDR3 region has the DNA TGTGCCAGTAGTATAGTCTCGGGGGGTGTAGGTCAGCCCCAGCATTTT.